Listed below are T cell receptor beta chains from one sample, sequenced in a study of blood T cell repertoires in COVID-19. Sequencing used immunoSEQ multiplex PCR; TCRdb keeps in-frame clones, though not all of them. The sample yields fewer than 250,000 clones, roughly 84% seen once. Sequenced input: PBMCs or T cells enriched from blood (not recorded which). The receptors shown here come from a woman younger than 45 who had been exposed to COVID-19. The CDR3 runs from the conserved cysteine through the conserved F or W. Size is omitted from some rows. Given values are once, few, many or a class for expanded clones.

V gene | clone size | CDR3 protein
TRBV6-4 | - | CASAVAGGSSGANVLTF
TRBV7-2 | - | CASTPLAGGWETQYF
TRBV24-1 | once | CATSNGDTQYF
TRBV7-2 | - | CASSLSAGSYEQYF
TRBV3-1/TRBV3-2 | - | CASSQDPGARETQYF
TRBV3-1/TRBV3-2 | - | CASSLTKDGPQGGAQYF
TRBV6-5 | few | CASKLRSGGANEQFF
TRBV4-3 | once | CASSQEGSSSGGEDTQYF
TRBV28 | - | CASSFLAGAVTEAFF
TRBV7-9 | - | CASSRLGAANAEAFF
TRBV3-1/TRBV3-2 | - | CASSQEQAYPLNEQFF
TRBV13 | - | CASSSLDNEQFF
TRBV2 | - | CARRDRVSPLHF
TRBV3-1/TRBV3-2 | - | CASSQDNTGRGNTIYF
TRBV25-1 | - | CASSERGTVKNTEAFF
TRBV2 | - | CASSEGAAGGQETQYF
TRBV7-9 | - | CASSPTGAYEQYF
TRBV4-3 | - | CASSQVPGGVTDTQYF
TRBV6-2/TRBV6-3 | - | CASSYLRGGSILAYGYTF
TRBV5-6 | - | CASSSVGEETEAFF
TRBV2 | - | CASSEGTTNTQYF
TRBV4-1 | - | CASSQAGTGAEAFF
TRBV14 | - | CASSQEDNANTGELFF
TRBV9 | - | CASSAQKRGSDTQYF
TRBV6-5 | few | CASRERGGRDEQFF
TRBV5-1 | - | CASSSQSGTGWAEQYF
TRBV7-9 | - | CASSLFTDSYEQYF
TRBV30 | - | CAWSVQGSSYNEQFF
TRBV29-1 | - | CSVVGLAAYEQYF
TRBV6-2/TRBV6-3 | - | CASSYAGLRYEQYF
TRBV9 | - | CASKSGLSSISPLHF
TRBV19 | few | CASSMGGSSYNSPLHF
TRBV7-2 | - | CASSGTSGGSFSSYNEQFF
TRBV25-1 | - | CASSGPGGNEKLFF
TRBV5-1 | - | CASRSTGDPNEKLFF
TRBV24-1 | - | CATSASGTQYF
TRBV3-1/TRBV3-2 | - | CASSQVPSGGPAEAFF
TRBV5-1 | - | CASSLEQGVQETQYF
TRBV5-8 | - | CASSLEGVRSNQPQHF
TRBV7-6 | - | CASSLVVTDNTDTQYF
TRBV19 | few | CASTPTGEANQPQHF
TRBV10-3 | - | CATAELAGVTDTQYF
TRBV3-1/TRBV3-2 | - | CASLPNGGASETQYF
TRBV5-4 | - | CASSFDRGAEAFF
TRBV7-6 | - | CASSLLKRDTQYF
TRBV9 | - | CASSVVAGSSYNEQFF
TRBV15 | - | CATSGSGGLGETQYF
TRBV9 | - | CASSAEGQYNSPLHF
TRBV18 | few | CASSTSVGVTEAFF
TRBV28 | - | CASRGTGSNEKLFF
TRBV3-1/TRBV3-2 | - | CASSQARQDNYGYTF
TRBV27 | - | CASSTRQEAYGYTF
TRBV5-6 | - | CASRWDRATEAFF